These 2 T cell receptor beta chains originate from one sample sequenced in a study of shared clonotypes between healthy human individuals. Naive CD8 cells lacked CD45RO, underwent positive selection for CCR7 and left out terminally differentiated effector memory CD45RA+ cells. TCRdb's copy holds only in-frame clones and misses some; the assay was immunoSEQ multiplex PCR. Of 2 million to 2.5 million clones listed, about 95% are singletons. Sequenced sample: naive CD8+ T cells sorted from blood. Receptors were obtained from a man between 18 and 29 years old in good health.

Worth noting for this clone: Other DNA sequences from this sample encode an identical CDR3 as well. This rearrangement joins TRBV4-3 to TRBJ2-7, with 9 bases lining up with TRBD2. Germline values: CDR1 LGHNA, CDR2 YSLEER. Losses at the gene ends were 1 base for V and 3 bases for J; bases not matched to a gene: 1. CDR3 length: 14 residues. The CDR3 sequence: CASSQGLADYEQYF. The CDR3 bases are TGCGCCAGCAGCCAAGGACTAGCGGACTACGAGCAGTACTTC.

This chain connects TRBV7-2 to TRBJ1-4; D not certain. Germline V CDR1 and CDR2: SGHTA, FQGNSA. The CDR3 has 16 residues. V was pared by 2 bases and J by 8 bases, with 18 bases between. The CDR3 loop reads CASSLLAGGSQEKLFF. The CDR3 nucleotides read TGTGCCAGCAGCTTACTGGCCGGCGGCTCCCAGGAAAAACTGTTTTTT.